What follows describes a single T cell receptor beta chain. Its antigen remains unidentified. Trimming took off 5 bases at V and 8 bases at J, with 10 bases between the two ends. The CDR3 runs to 12 residues. This sample was taken from a study of T-cell memory formation after mild COVID-19. Constant-segment primers were used for 5'RACE, and the resulting TCR alpha and TCR beta cDNA libraries carried sample barcodes and UMIs. TCRdb passed the 5' RACE reads through MiXCR, listing each CDR3 protein once. In the table there are approximately 340,000 distinct CDR3 sequences, approximately 15% of which are singletons. Study conclusions and caveats: CD4/CD8 balance held among clones contracting day 15 to 85, and later expanders leaned CD4+. Pre-infection memory harbored some responding clones, suggesting cross-reactive memory joined. Contracting CD4+ clones lay largely in CM and EM, with CD8+ ones residing in EMRA.

This chain uses TRBV12-3 or TRBV12-4 with TRBJ1-5; unclear D gene. The sequenced sample was PBMCs or a T cell subset sorted from them (not recorded which). The clonotype comes from a man aged 18-30 years who had mild COVID-19 (a few samples of this study predate the infection). Cell type and time point are not known. CDR3 region: CASSTIIEPQHF. For the CDR3, the DNA is TGTGCCAGCAGTACAATAATCGAGCCCCAGCATTTT.